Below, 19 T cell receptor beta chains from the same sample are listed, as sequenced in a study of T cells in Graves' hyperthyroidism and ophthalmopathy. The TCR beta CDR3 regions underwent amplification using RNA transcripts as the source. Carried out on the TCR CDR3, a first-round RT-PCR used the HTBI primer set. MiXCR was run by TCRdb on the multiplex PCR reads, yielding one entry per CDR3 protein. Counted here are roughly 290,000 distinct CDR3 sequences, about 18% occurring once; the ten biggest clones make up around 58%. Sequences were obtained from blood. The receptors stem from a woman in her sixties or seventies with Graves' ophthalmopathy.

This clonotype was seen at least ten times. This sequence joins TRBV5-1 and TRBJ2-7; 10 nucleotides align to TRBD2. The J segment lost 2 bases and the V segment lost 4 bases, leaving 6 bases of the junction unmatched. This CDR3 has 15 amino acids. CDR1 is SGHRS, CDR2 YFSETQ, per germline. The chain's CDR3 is CASSVGTSVTYEQYF. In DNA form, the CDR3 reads TGCGCCAGCAGCGTAGGGACTAGCGTTACCTACGAGCAGTACTTC.

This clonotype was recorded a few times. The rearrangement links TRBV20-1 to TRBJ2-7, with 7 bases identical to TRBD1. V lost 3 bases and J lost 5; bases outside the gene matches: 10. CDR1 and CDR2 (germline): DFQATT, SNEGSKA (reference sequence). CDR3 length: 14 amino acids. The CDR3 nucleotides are TGCAGTGCTAGCCCGCACAGGGGCTTCGACGAGCAGTACTTC. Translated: CSASPHRGFDEQYF.

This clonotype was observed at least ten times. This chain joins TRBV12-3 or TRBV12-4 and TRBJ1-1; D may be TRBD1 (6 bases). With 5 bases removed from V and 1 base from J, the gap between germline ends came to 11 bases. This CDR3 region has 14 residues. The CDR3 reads CASSLDRPNTEAFF. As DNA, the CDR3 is TGTGCCAGCAGTCTCGACAGGCCGAACACTGAAGCTTTCTTT.

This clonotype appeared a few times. CDR3 loop: CASSVAPSGSREQYF. DNA for the CDR3: TGTGCCAGCAGCGTAGCCCCTAGCGGGAGTCGCGAGCAGTACTTC. The chain carries TRBV9 and TRBJ2-7, with 10 bases that match TRBD2. The CDR3 totals 15 residues. Germline assignment: CDR1 SGDLS and CDR2 YYNGEE. With V trimmed by 0 bases and J by 6 bases, 6 bases remained unmatched. Based on the CDR3 plus reference TRBV9 and TRBJ2-7, the full variable domain is DSGVTQTPKHLITATGQRVTLRCSPRSGDLSVYWYQQSLDQGLQFLIQYYNGEERAKGNILERFSAQQFPDLHSELNLSSLELGDSALYFCASSVAPSGSREQYFGPGTRLTVT.

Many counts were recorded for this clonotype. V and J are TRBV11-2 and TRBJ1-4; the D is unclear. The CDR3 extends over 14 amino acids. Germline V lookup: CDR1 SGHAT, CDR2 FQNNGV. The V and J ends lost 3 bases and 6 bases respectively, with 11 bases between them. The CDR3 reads CASSFRLTDEKLFF. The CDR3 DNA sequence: TGTGCCAGCAGCTTCCGTCTAACGGATGAAAAACTGTTTTTT.

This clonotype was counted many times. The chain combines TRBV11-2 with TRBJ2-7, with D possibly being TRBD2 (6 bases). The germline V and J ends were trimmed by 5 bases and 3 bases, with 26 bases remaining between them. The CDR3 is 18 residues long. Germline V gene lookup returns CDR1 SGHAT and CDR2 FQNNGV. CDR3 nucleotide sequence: TGTGCCAGCAGCCCCCTTAACCGGGGCGCGGGGAAAGACTACGAGCAGTACTTC. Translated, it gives CASSPLNRGAGKDYEQYF.

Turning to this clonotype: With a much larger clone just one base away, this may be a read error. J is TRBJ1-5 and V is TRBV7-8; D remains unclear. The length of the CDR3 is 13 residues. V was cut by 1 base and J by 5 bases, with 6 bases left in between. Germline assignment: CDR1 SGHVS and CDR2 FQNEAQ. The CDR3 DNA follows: TGTGCCAGCAGCTTAGAGGAGGATCAGCCCCAGCATTTT. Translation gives CASSLEEDQPQHF. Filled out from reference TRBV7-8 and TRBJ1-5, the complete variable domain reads GAGVSQSPRYKVAKRGQDVALRCDPISGHVSLFWYQQALGQGPEFLTYFQNEAQLDKSGLPSDRFFAERPEGSVSTLKIQRTQQEDSAVYLCASSLEEDQPQHFGDGTRLSIL.

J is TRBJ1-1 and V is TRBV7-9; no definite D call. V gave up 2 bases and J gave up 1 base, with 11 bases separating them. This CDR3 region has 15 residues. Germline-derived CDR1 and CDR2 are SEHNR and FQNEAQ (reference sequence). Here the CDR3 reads CASSLNLRKNTEAFF. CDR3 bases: TGTGCCAGCAGCTTAAACTTAAGGAAGAACACTGAAGCTTTCTTT.

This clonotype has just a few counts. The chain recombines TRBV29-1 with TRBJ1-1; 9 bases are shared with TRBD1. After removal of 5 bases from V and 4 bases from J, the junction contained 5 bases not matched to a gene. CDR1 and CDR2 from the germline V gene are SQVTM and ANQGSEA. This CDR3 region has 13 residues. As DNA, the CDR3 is TGCAGCGTTACCGGGACAGGGAGCACTGAAGCTTTCTTT. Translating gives CSVTGTGSTEAFF.

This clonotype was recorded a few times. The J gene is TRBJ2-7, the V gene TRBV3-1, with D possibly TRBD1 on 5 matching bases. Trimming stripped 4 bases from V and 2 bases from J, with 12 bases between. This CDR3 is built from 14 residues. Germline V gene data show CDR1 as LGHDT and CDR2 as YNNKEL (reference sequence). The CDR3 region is CASSRMGPTYEQYF. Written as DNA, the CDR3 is TGTGCCAGCAGCCGGATGGGGCCAACCTACGAGCAGTACTTC.

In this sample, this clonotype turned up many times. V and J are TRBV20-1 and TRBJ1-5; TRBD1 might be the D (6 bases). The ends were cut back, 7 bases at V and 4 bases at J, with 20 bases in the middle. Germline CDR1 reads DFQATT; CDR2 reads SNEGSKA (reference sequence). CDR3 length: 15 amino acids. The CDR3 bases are TGCAGTGTATCCAGGGGCGGGGGCTCTAATCAGCCCCAGCATTTT. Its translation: CSVSRGGGSNQPQHF.

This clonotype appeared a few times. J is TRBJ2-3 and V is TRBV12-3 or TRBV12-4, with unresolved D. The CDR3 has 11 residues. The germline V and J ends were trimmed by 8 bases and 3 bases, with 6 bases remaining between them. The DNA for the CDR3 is TGTGCCAGCGGGATAACAGATACGCAGTATTTT. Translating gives CASGITDTQYF.

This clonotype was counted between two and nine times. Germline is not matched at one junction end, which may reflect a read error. In DNA, the CDR3 is TGCAGTGTTAGAGTGACAGGGACACCTTCGGGTGAGCAGTTCTTC. It is translated as CSVRVTGTPSGEQFF. The chain uses TRBV20-1 and TRBJ2-1, with 7 bases aligning to TRBD1. In germline, CDR1 is DFQATT, CDR2 SNEGSKA (reference sequence). This CDR3 comprises 15 residues.

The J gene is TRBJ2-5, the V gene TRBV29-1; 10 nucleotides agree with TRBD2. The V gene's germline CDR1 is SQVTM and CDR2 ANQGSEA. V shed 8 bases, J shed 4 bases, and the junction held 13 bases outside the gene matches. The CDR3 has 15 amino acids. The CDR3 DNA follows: TGCAGCCTGGGGGCTAGCGGGAGCCTTGGAGAGACCCAGTACTTC. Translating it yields CSLGASGSLGETQYF.

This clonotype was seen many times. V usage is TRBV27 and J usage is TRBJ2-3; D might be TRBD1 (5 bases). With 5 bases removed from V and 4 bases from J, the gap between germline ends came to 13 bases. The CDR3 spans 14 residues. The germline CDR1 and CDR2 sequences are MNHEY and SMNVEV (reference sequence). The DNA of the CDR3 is TGTGCCAGCAGTAGGGCAGGGAAGCCAGATACGCAGTATTTT. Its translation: CASSRAGKPDTQYF.

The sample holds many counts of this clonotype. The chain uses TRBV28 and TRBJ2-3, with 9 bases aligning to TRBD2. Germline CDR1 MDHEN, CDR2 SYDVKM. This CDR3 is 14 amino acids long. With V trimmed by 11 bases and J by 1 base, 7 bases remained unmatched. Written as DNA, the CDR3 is TGTGCCGGCGGGAGGGGGACTGGCACAGATACGCAGTATTTT. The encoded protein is CAGGRGTGTDTQYF. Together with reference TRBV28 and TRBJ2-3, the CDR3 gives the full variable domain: DVKVTQSSRYLVKRTGEKVFLECVQDMDHENMFWYRQDPGLGLRLIYFSYDVKMKEKGDIPEGYSVSREKKERFSLILESASTNQTSMYLCAGGRGTGTDTQYFGPGTRLTVL.

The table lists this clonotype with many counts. CDR3 DNA sequence: TGCAGTGCTAGAGGCGAGGGGACAGGGGGTAGCCCAGATACGCAGTATTTT. Its protein is CSARGEGTGGSPDTQYF. The V gene is TRBV20-1, the J gene TRBJ2-3; 11 nucleotides match TRBD1. Germline loops: CDR1 DFQATT, CDR2 SNEGSKA (reference sequence). The CDR3 covers 17 residues. Trimming cost V 1 base and J 4 bases; bases outside gene matches: 10.

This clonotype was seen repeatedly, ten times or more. CDR3 sequence (DNA): TGCAGTGCTAGAGATAGGATCGGACACGGATCGTCGACCCAGTACTTC. Translating gives CSARDRIGHGSSTQYF. The chain is built from TRBV20-1 and TRBJ2-5, with a possible D match to TRBD1 (5 bases). CDR1 DFQATT and CDR2 SNEGSKA come from the germline V gene (reference sequence). This CDR3 region has 16 residues. The ends were cut back, 0 bases at V and 7 bases at J, with 21 bases in the middle.

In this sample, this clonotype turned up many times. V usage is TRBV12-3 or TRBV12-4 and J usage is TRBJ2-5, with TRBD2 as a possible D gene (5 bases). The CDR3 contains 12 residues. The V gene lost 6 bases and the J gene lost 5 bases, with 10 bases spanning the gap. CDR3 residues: CASRSRGETQYF. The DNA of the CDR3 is TGTGCCAGCAGAAGTAGAGGGGAGACCCAGTACTTC.